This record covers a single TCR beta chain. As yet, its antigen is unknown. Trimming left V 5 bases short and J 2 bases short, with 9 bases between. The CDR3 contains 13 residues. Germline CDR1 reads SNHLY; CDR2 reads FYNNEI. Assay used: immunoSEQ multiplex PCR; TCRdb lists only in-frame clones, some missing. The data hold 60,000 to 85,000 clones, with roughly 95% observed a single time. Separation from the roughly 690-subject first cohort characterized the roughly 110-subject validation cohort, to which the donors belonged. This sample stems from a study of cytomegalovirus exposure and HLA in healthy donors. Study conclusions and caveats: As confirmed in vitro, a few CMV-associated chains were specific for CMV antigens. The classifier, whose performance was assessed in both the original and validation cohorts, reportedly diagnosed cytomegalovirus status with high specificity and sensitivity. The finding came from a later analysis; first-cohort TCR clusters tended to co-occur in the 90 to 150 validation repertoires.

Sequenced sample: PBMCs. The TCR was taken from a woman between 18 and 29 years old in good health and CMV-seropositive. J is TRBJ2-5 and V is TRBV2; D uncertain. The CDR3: CASSFNGQETQYF. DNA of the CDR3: TGTGCCAGCAGTTTTAACGGGCAAGAGACCCAGTACTTC.